The 32 T cell receptor beta chains below were found in one sample sequenced in a study of T cells in Graves' hyperthyroidism and ophthalmopathy. TCR beta CDR3 region amplification was performed from RNA transcripts. The primer set for the first-round RT-PCR of the TCR CDR3 was HTBI. Using its own MiXCR run on the multiplex PCR reads, TCRdb lists one record per CDR3 protein. The repertoire includes roughly 420,000 distinct CDR3 sequences, 15% to 19% of them detected once, and approximately 14% sits in the top ten. The specimen sequenced was blood. The receptors here all came from a woman aged 18-35 years with Graves' hyperthyroidism.

J is TRBJ2-3 and V is TRBV28; D might be TRBD1 or TRBD2, each matching 5 bases. V lost 10 bases to trimming and J lost 0 bases, with 14 bases between them. This CDR3 is 14 amino acids long. Germline CDR1 and CDR2: MDHEN and SYDVKM. CDR3 sequence: CATKGTLSTDTQYF. The CDR3 region has the DNA TGTGCCACTAAGGGGACCCTTAGCACAGATACGCAGTATTTT.

This clonotype has only a few counts. The CDR3 loop reads CASSPRRDSYGYTF. The CDR3 coding sequence is TGTGCCAGCAGTCCCCGCCGGGACAGCTATGGCTACACCTTC. J is TRBJ1-2 and V is TRBV27; 7 positions match TRBD1. V lost 5 bases and J lost 4; bases outside the gene matches: 7. The CDR3 sequence is 14 residues long. Germline V gene sequence: CDR1 MNHEY, CDR2 SMNVEV (reference sequence).

This clonotype was seen repeatedly, ten times or more. The V and J genes are TRBV7-2 and TRBJ1-1; 8 bases agree with TRBD1. CDR3 length equals 15 residues. CDR1 SGHTA and CDR2 FQGNSA come from the germline V gene. Trimming at V came to 2 bases and at J to 3 bases, leaving 5 bases not matched to a gene. The CDR3, as DNA: TGTGCCAGCAGCTTACAGGGGGCGAGGCACACTGAAGCTTTCTTT. Translated, it gives CASSLQGARHTEAFF.

This rearrangement joins TRBV29-1 to TRBJ1-2, with no clear D. Looked up from germline, CDR1 is SQVTM and CDR2 is ANQGSEA. The CDR3 sequence is 10 residues long. V was trimmed by 6 bases and J by 6 bases, leaving 8 bases between them. CDR3 nucleotides: TGCAGCGTGGTGATGGATGGCTACACCTTC. This encodes CSVVMDGYTF.

This clonotype was recorded at least ten times. The chain links TRBV7-3 to TRBJ1-1, with 8 bases lining up with TRBD1. Looked up from germline, CDR1 is SGHTA and CDR2 is FQGTGA. This CDR3 has 18 amino acids. Unmatched junction bases numbered 16, after V lost 2 bases and J lost 5 bases. The CDR3 region is CASSLGYGAGGAATEAFF. The CDR3, as DNA: TGTGCCAGCAGCTTAGGGTACGGGGCAGGGGGCGCCGCTACTGAAGCTTTCTTT.

In this sample, this clonotype turned up a few times. V is TRBV6-4 and J is TRBJ1-1, with TRBD1 matching 9 bases. CDR3 length: 14 residues. The ends lost 6 bases at V and 5 bases at J; junction bases unmatched: 7. Looked up from germline, CDR1 is MRHNA and CDR2 is SNTAGT. The DNA for the CDR3 is TGTGCCAGCAGAAGAGACAGGGGGGAAACTGAAGCTTTCTTT. It translates to CASRRDRGETEAFF.

This chain joins TRBV19 and TRBJ2-2; D is unclear. CDR1 LNHDA and CDR2 SQIVND come from the germline V gene (reference sequence). Trimming shortened V by 5 bases and J by 5 bases, and 12 bases separated the two germline ends. The length of the CDR3 is 14 residues. The CDR3 loop is CASSAAFPTGELFF. In nucleotides, the CDR3 is TGTGCCAGTAGTGCCGCTTTTCCGACCGGGGAGCTGTTTTTT.

The V call is TRBV28, the J call TRBJ1-4; 9 bases match TRBD1. V lost 6 bases, J lost 5 bases, and 1 base stayed unmatched. This CDR3 comprises 13 residues. The germline V gene has CDR1 MDHEN and CDR2 SYDVKM. The CDR3 coding sequence is TGTGCCAGCAGGGGGACAGGGAATGAAAAACTGTTTTTT. Its translation: CASRGTGNEKLFF.

This clonotype has a handful of counts. V is TRBV4-3 and J is TRBJ1-2; D remains ambiguous. CDR1 is LGHNA, CDR2 YSLEER, per germline. The CDR3 has 17 residues. Trimming removed 0 bases at V and 1 base at J, with 15 bases between. The CDR3 loop reads CASSQDRSADLNYGYTF. In nucleotides, the CDR3 is TGCGCCAGCAGCCAAGATAGGTCGGCGGACCTTAACTATGGCTACACCTTC.

V is TRBV5-1 and J is TRBJ2-3; TRBD1 might be the D (5 bases). The ends were cut back, 0 bases at V and 5 bases at J, with 19 bases in the middle. This CDR3 has 17 residues. Per germline, CDR1 SGHRS and CDR2 YFSETQ. For the CDR3, the DNA is TGCGCCAGCAGCTTGGTGGGGCCTCCCCCGACGGGAGATACGCAGTATTTT. It is translated as CASSLVGPPPTGDTQYF.

The chain is built from TRBV12-3 or TRBV12-4 and TRBJ1-5; TRBD1 matches at 9 bases. V shed 3 bases and J 4 bases; nucleotides not matched to a gene: 7. The CDR3 has 16 amino acids. CDR3 sequence: CASSLDTGGRNQPQHF. CDR3 in DNA: TGTGCCAGCAGTTTGGATACAGGGGGCCGTAATCAGCCCCAGCATTTT.

This clonotype was seen at least ten times. This rearrangement joins TRBV5-1 to TRBJ2-3; no clear D. In germline, CDR1 is SGHRS, CDR2 YFSETQ. Trimming took off 1 base at V and 3 bases at J, with 15 bases between the two ends. The CDR3 covers 16 residues. The CDR3 loop is CASSLSIGGLTDTQYF. The CDR3 region has the DNA TGCGCCAGCAGCTTGTCGATCGGTGGTCTGACAGATACGCAGTATTTT.

This clonotype showed up many times. The chain employs TRBV6-1 and TRBJ2-2; 9 bases line up with TRBD1. The CDR3 totals 15 residues. V was clipped by 6 bases and J by 1 base; unmatched bases: 3. Germline CDR1 reads MNHNS; CDR2 reads SASEGT. CDR3 loop: CASRETGGNTGELFF. The CDR3 DNA reads TGTGCCAGCAGGGAGACAGGGGGGAACACCGGGGAGCTGTTTTTT.

V is TRBV2 and J is TRBJ1-2; TRBD1 matches at 8 bases. Germline values: CDR1 SNHLY, CDR2 FYNNEI. Trimming cost V 5 bases and J 6 bases; bases outside gene matches: 14. The CDR3 runs 16 residues. The CDR3 coding sequence is TGTGCCAGCAGTCGGGACATGGACAGGGTTTGGGATGGCTACACCTTC. Translated: CASSRDMDRVWDGYTF.

This clonotype was seen ten or more times. The rearrangement uses TRBV7-3 and TRBJ2-5, with 10 bases lining up with TRBD2. This CDR3 has 16 residues. Germline assignment: CDR1 SGHTA and CDR2 FQGTGA. The junction had 3 bases not matched to a gene; V was cut back by 0 bases and J by 2 bases. CDR3 nucleotides: TGTGCCAGCAGCTTAACGTCACTAGCGGGGCAAGAGACCCAGTACTTC. It encodes CASSLTSLAGQETQYF.

V usage is TRBV12-3 or TRBV12-4 and J usage is TRBJ2-7; 7 bases align to TRBD1. The CDR3 covers 14 residues. Losses at the gene ends were 1 base for V and 6 bases for J; bases not matched to a gene: 6. CDR3 amino acids: CASSLGGRGFEQYF. In DNA form, the CDR3 reads TGTGCCAGCAGTTTAGGGGGCAGGGGGTTCGAGCAGTACTTC.

In its sample, this clonotype was seen many times. V gene TRBV11-2 combines with J gene TRBJ2-5; no definite D call. Trimming removed 0 bases at V and 4 bases at J, with 15 bases between. Germline CDR1 is SGHAT and CDR2 is FQNNGV. The CDR3 is 16 amino acids. The CDR3 loop reads CASSLDPLPRRETQYF. As DNA, the CDR3 is TGTGCCAGCAGCTTAGACCCCCTCCCCCGACGAGAGACCCAGTACTTC.

This clonotype was seen at least ten times. The V and J genes are TRBV2 and TRBJ2-1, with D perhaps matching TRBD1 (6 bases). Trimming cost V 6 bases and J 9 bases, with 12 bases left between them. Germline-derived CDR1 and CDR2 are SNHLY and FYNNEI. CDR3 length: 12 residues. The CDR3 loop is CASSSQGSEQFF. CDR3 nucleotides: TGTGCCAGCAGCTCTCAGGGGAGTGAGCAGTTCTTC.

Many counts were recorded for this clonotype. The chain employs TRBV11-2 and TRBJ2-7, with TRBD2 matching 13 bases. The V gene's germline CDR1 is SGHAT and CDR2 FQNNGV. The ends lost 1 base at V and 1 base at J; junction bases unmatched: 10. The CDR3 is made up of 19 amino acids. In nucleotides, the CDR3 is TGTGCCAGCAGCTTAGTAAGGACTAGCGGGAGACGGGGGTCCTACGAGCAGTACTTC. Translated: CASSLVRTSGRRGSYEQYF. The full variable domain, its missing parts supplied by reference TRBV11-2 and TRBJ2-7, is EAGVAQSPRYKIIEKRQSVAFWCNPISGHATLYWYQQILGQGPKLLIQFQNNGVVDDSQLPKDRFSAERLKGVDSTLKIQPAKLEDSAVYLCASSLVRTSGRRGSYEQYFGPGTRLTVT.

Many counts were recorded for this clonotype. V and J are TRBV28 and TRBJ2-3, with D possibly TRBD2 on 7 matching bases. Germline V gives CDR1 MDHEN, CDR2 SYDVKM. Deletions cut 3 bases from V and 2 bases from J, with 18 bases between. The CDR3 has 17 amino acids. This CDR3 is CASSFSPQGRVTDTQYF. CDR3 sequence (DNA): TGTGCCAGCAGTTTTTCCCCGCAGGGGAGGGTCACAGATACGCAGTATTTT.

This clonotype has at least ten counts. The chain joins TRBV20-1 to TRBJ2-3; 12 bases are shared with TRBD2. After removal of 1 base from V and 1 base from J, the junction contained 3 bases not matched to a gene. The CDR3 has 16 residues. From germline, CDR1 is DFQATT and CDR2 SNEGSKA (reference sequence). The CDR3 region is CSARATSGGRTDTQYF. CDR3 nucleotides: TGCAGTGCTAGAGCAACTAGCGGGGGGCGCACAGATACGCAGTATTTT.

This clonotype was counted a few times. The chain has TRBV11-2 and TRBJ1-6; D unclear. Germline loops: CDR1 SGHAT, CDR2 FQNNGV. Trimming shortened V by 5 bases and J by 7 bases, and 21 bases separated the two germline ends. The CDR3 consists of 17 residues. CDR3 amino acids: CASSPGRSGSRNSPLHF. The CDR3 DNA sequence: TGTGCCAGCAGCCCGGGGAGGTCAGGTTCAAGGAATTCACCCCTCCACTTT.

In this sample, this clonotype turned up many times. The V and J genes are TRBV7-9 and TRBJ2-1; D remains ambiguous. Trimming cost V 6 bases and J 7 bases, with 22 bases left between them. CDR1 and CDR2 (germline): SEHNR, FQNEAQ (reference sequence). The CDR3 is 16 amino acids. Here the CDR3 reads CASRGYDRNPRNEQFF. The CDR3 region has the DNA TGTGCCAGCAGGGGATATGACCGAAACCCGAGGAATGAGCAGTTCTTC.

A note on this clonotype: A much larger clone lies a single base off, so this may be a read error. The CDR3 nucleotides are TGTGCCAGCAGTGAGAGGGGGGAGTACAAGCAGTACTTC. Its protein is CASSERGEYKQYF. The rearrangement links TRBV2 to TRBJ2-7; D possibly matches TRBD1 or TRBD2 (6 bases each). This CDR3 comprises 13 residues. V was cut by 3 bases and J by 8 bases, with 14 bases left in between. From germline, CDR1 is SNHLY and CDR2 FYNNEI.

This clonotype showed up many times. The chain combines TRBV20-1 with TRBJ2-2; no firm D call. V shed 1 base and J shed 7 bases, with 7 bases lying between them. Germline CDR1 DFQATT, CDR2 SNEGSKA (reference sequence). CDR3 length: 12 amino acids. The CDR3 bases are TGCAGTGCTAGAGGGGTTCACGGGGAGCTGTTTTTT. As protein: CSARGVHGELFF.

Only a few counts were recorded for this clonotype. This chain links TRBV19 with TRBJ1-2, with 12 bases matching TRBD1. Germline V gene sequence: CDR1 LNHDA, CDR2 SQIVND (reference sequence). The CDR3 runs 15 residues. The V and J ends lost 6 bases and 8 bases, in that order; junction bases with no gene match: 10. The CDR3 nucleotides are TGTGCCAGTAGACGAACGACCGGGACAGGGGGCGGCTACACCTTC. Protein product: CASRRTTGTGGGYTF.

The sample holds many counts of this clonotype. The J gene is TRBJ2-1, the V gene TRBV11-2, with a possible D match to TRBD2 (6 bases). The germline V and J ends were trimmed by 1 base and 4 bases, with 11 bases remaining between them. The CDR3 loop spans 15 amino acids. The germline V gene encodes CDR1 SGHAT and CDR2 FQNNGV. The CDR3 DNA is TGTGCCAGCAGCTTAGCTCCCGGGAGTTACAATGAGCAGTTCTTC. Translated: CASSLAPGSYNEQFF.

This clonotype was detected only a few times. A much bigger clone sits one base away, suggesting this may be a read error. The rearrangement uses TRBV20-1 and TRBJ2-3, with D unresolved. This CDR3 comprises 16 residues. The germline gives CDR1 DFQATT, CDR2 SNEGSKA (reference sequence). The CDR3 sequence is CGASERAQTSTDTQYF. The DNA for the CDR3 is TGCGGTGCTAGTGAAAGGGCTCAGACATCTACGGATACGCAGTATTTT.

This clonotype was recorded many times. The chain joins TRBV7-2 to TRBJ2-7; the match to TRBD2 covers 10 bases. The trim removed 0 bases at V and 4 bases at J, leaving 3 bases unmatched. The CDR3 is 15 residues long. Germline CDR1 reads SGHTA; CDR2 reads FQGNSA. The chain's CDR3 is CASSLASGGYYEQYF. The CDR3 DNA reads TGTGCCAGCAGCTTAGCTAGCGGGGGGTATTACGAGCAGTACTTC.

This chain uses TRBV4-2 with TRBJ2-7; no reliable D call. The length of the CDR3 is 13 residues. V dropped 4 bases and J dropped 4 bases, with 11 bases sitting between them. CDR1 and CDR2 from the germline V gene are LGHNA and YNFKEQ. DNA for the CDR3: TGTGCCAGCAGCCGCAACTGGTTATACGAGCAGTACTTC. Amino acid sequence: CASSRNWLYEQYF.

This clonotype was observed at least ten times. The chain combines TRBV7-2 with TRBJ2-7; 7 bases match TRBD1. Germline assignment: CDR1 SGHTA and CDR2 FQGNSA. The V segment lost 5 bases and the J segment 3 bases; nucleotides outside the gene matches: 10. The CDR3 length is 15 residues. The CDR3 loop is CASSRLSGQSYEQYF. The CDR3 coding sequence is TGTGCCAGCAGCAGACTTTCGGGACAGAGCTACGAGCAGTACTTC.

This sequence joins TRBV5-1 and TRBJ2-7; D not resolved. Germline V gene data show CDR1 as SGHRS and CDR2 as YFSETQ. Trimming took off 5 bases at V and 2 bases at J, with 8 bases between the two ends. There are 12 residues in the CDR3. The CDR3 nucleotides are TGCGCCAGCAGAAACGGCCCCTACGAGCAGTACTTC. Translated: CASRNGPYEQYF.